This entry is about one T cell receptor (beta chain). Its antigen is currently not known. Base-call qualities are not available, and no considerably larger clone is one nucleotide away. This entry comes from a study of spatial heterogeneity in lung cancer (dated by TCRdb to between 2019 and 2020). Turning to the overall study: Beta-chain transcripts were consistently detected in greater numbers than alpha-chain transcripts, which likely reflects a higher abundance of beta-chain transcripts. In non-small cell lung cancer, the study made a quantitative comparison of TCR alpha and beta repertoires among multiple tumor regions, matched nontumor lung and blood. TCR repertoire features were related to nonsynonymous mutation counts determined by whole-exome sequencing of tumor tissue. In the raw uncorrected reads, each unique combination of TCR and UMI appeared more than ten times on average. In tumor regions, TCR transcript counts showed a strong correlation with a T cell transcriptional module score derived from matched bulk RNA-seq. At surgery, over 200 tumor regions, around 65 matched nontumor lung samples and 56 PBMC samples were TCR-sequenced for both alpha and beta chains. Findings and caveats that apply to the study as a whole: The tumor nonsynonymous mutation count correlated with the number of expanded alpha and beta TCRs within the tumor. TCR-seq coverage of tumor T cells was estimated to be only 6% to 7.5% for alpha chains and around 13% for beta chains. Counts of ubiquitous and regional expanded TCRs correlated with counts of ubiquitous and regional nonsynonymous mutations, respectively. Confirming at a functional level the hypothesis that regional TCRs recognize regional mutations was considered to require additional single-cell paired TCR alpha and beta sequencing.

V sheds 1 base and J sheds 10 bases, leaving 8 bases between their ends. The CDR3, from cysteine to phenylalanine, totals 13 residues. Only the CDR3 DNA is retained, 39 bases long and in frame from the first base. In light of the paper, this sample's time point label describes: sample taken at primary tumor resection. The donors were approximately 70 patients from the lung TRACERx cohort who had early-stage, untreated non-small cell lung cancer. For TCR sequencing, whole RNA was extracted from tumor and nontumor lung tissue, or from cryopreserved PBMC samples, and no cell sorting was done. A patient was chosen for TCR sequencing only when enough RNA was available from at least two tumor regions. Tumor and adjacent nontumor lung specimens were reviewed by a lung pathologist before selection. The library was built by means of 5' RACE. This sample was sequenced with a NextSeq 500. The TCR library protocol attached a unique molecular identifier to each TCR cDNA molecule to allow correction of PCR and sequencing errors. Under the source paper's analysis protocol: TCR identification, UMI-based error correction and CDR3 extraction were all carried out with Decombinator tools. Expanded TCRs were defined as those above a frequency of 2 per 1,000, corresponding to the top 1% of the tumor frequency distribution. Expanded tumor TCRs statistically deemed absent (corrected P<0.05) from at least one tumor region were classed as regional, and all other expanded tumor TCRs were classed as ubiquitous. Renyi diversity was computed with the R vegan package after each repertoire had been subsampled 100 times to 5,000 TCRs. CDR3 similarity networks were built from amino acid triplet string-kernel similarity, connecting CDR3s with pairwise similarity above 0.82. TCRdb's own reprocessing of the public reads used fastp at Q25 and MiXCR and kept productive beta chains. Records with the same CDR3 protein are collapsed into one entry carrying the most frequent genes and DNA. These V and J calls derive from TCRdb rather than the authors' analysis. Here the sample has fewer than 30,000 distinct CDR3 sequences; 7% to 7.5% occur a single time. The leading ten clones occupy approximately 24% of the sample.

The chain is encoded by TRBV12-3 or TRBV12-4 joined to TRBJ1-6; the D region possibly corresponds to TRBD1 (5 bases align). The sequences come from lung tumor tissue, collected at surgery. The receptor comes from a male donor with early-stage non-small cell lung cancer. The CDR3 loop reads CASSLGRGSPLHF. DNA sequence: TGTGCCAGCAGTTTAGGGCGGGGGTCACCCCTCCACTTT.